This TCR beta chain was profiled in a study of OX40 agonist ivuxolimab in advanced cancers. General study findings and limits: CD8+ T cells showed, on average, more clonal expansion than CD4+ cells.

As to this clone: What it binds is not known.

Blood specimens came from baseline, cycle 4 day 1, and cycle 7 day 1. This CDR3 has 14 amino acids. Germline-derived CDR1 and CDR2 are SNHLY and FYNNEI. Between the trimmed V and J ends, which lost 1 base and 6 bases, there was a span of 7 bases. Method: immunoSEQ multiplex PCR; TCRdb's copy keeps in-frame clones and lacks some. The table shows 55,000 to 65,000 clones, with 80% to 95% occurring only once. V usage is TRBV2 and J usage is TRBJ1-6; D is undetermined. The sequences come from CD4+ or CD8+ T cells sorted from blood, collected in a trial of the OX40 agonist ivuxolimab. This clonotype was sampled from an adult with an advanced solid tumor such as melanoma, head and neck, liver or kidney cancer. CDR3 sequence (DNA): TGTGCCAGCAGTGAAGGGCCGGGTAATTCACCCCTCCACTTT. Its protein product is CASSEGPGNSPLHF.